This T cell receptor beta chain was sequenced for a study of cytomegalovirus exposure and HLA in healthy donors. Primers for the PCR totalled 60 Vbeta and 13 Jbeta. Method: immunoSEQ multiplex PCR; TCRdb's copy keeps in-frame clones and lacks some. The data show roughly 130,000 clones, 80% seen once. The germline gives CDR1 SGHTA, CDR2 FQGNSA. The germline V and J ends were trimmed by 3 bases and 2 bases, with 13 bases remaining between them. The CDR3 consists of 15 residues. Sequenced sample: PBMCs. The source of this sequence is a man aged 30 to 39 in good health and CMV-seronegative. The rearrangement uses TRBV7-2 and TRBJ1-1; maybe TRBD1 (6 bases). The CDR3 coding sequence is TGTGCCAGCAGCTTGCTGGGGGCGGCCAACACTGAAGCTTTCTTT. It codes for CASSLLGAANTEAFF.